Reported below is one T cell receptor beta chain. The entry originates in a study of blood T cell repertoires in COVID-19. Background on the study: Whether acute or convalescent, the COVID-19 samples came from the United States, Italy and Spain. PBMCs, B-cell-depleted T cells, or T cells provided the cDNA or gDNA that made up the material.

As originally analysed: Reference gene primer amplification in the assay estimated nucleated cell counts. Sequencing was performed with immunoSEQ multiplex PCR; in TCRdb, only in-frame clones are kept and a portion is missing. From that table come the V and J calls and clone size; the DNA was used to work out D and trimming. The sample includes about 60,000 clones, over 60% seen only once; the top ten take approximately 21%. Enrolment of Seattle patients took place during active infection, and they were followed longitudinally. The TCR originated in a man younger than 40 with COVID-19, enrolled during active disease. Sequencing was performed on peripheral blood.

The CDR3 region is CASRWPRSYEQYF. The DNA of the CDR3 is TGTGCCAGCAGGTGGCCTAGATCCTACGAGCAGTACTTC. This chain uses TRBV2 with TRBJ2-7; no definite D call. V gave up 6 bases and J gave up 1 base, with 10 bases separating them. CDR3 size: 13 residues. Germline values: CDR1 SNHLY, CDR2 FYNNEI.